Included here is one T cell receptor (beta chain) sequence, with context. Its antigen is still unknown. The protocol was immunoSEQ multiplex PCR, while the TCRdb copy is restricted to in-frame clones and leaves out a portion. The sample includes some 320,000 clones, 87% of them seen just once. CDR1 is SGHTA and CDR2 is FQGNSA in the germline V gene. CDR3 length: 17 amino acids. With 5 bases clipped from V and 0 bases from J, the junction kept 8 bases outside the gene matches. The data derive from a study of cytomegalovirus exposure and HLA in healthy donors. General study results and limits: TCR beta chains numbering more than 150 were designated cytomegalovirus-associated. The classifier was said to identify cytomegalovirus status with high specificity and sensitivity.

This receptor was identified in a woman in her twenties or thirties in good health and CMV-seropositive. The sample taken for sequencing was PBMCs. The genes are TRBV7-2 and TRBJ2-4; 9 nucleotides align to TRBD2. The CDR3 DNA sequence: TGTGCCAGCAGCCTCACCCGAGCGGGAGGAGCCAAAAACATTCAGTACTTC. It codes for CASSLTRAGGAKNIQYF.